This T cell receptor (beta chain) came from a study of T-cell reconstitution after alpha-beta-depleted transplantation in children. A TCRbeta library incorporating unique molecular identifiers was prepared. TCRdb passed the PCR reads through MiXCR, listing each CDR3 protein once. The data show about 980,000 distinct CDR3 sequences, roughly 29% seen once. Looked up from germline, CDR1 is SEHNR and CDR2 is FQNEAQ (reference sequence). V lost 4 bases, J lost 4 bases, and 10 bases lay in between. The CDR3 totals 14 residues. This clonotype was picked up a small number of times. Antigen: not known. Study-level points and caveats: Reported findings indicate that, about two months after transplant, alpha-beta T cells came from several hundred expanded clones, which were derived from non-depleted graft cells. When one year had passed after transplant, most T-cell counts and diversity came from newly produced T cells. TCRbeta diversity was high at day 60 in some patients (a result of surviving recipient T cells and thymic progenitors).

Here the sequenced sample was PBMCs, mostly from graft donor cells, taken 360 days after TCRalphabeta/CD19-depleted stem cell transplant. The chain combines TRBV7-9 with TRBJ1-4, with a possible D match to TRBD1 (5 bases). This TCR was recovered from a boy in the first two years of life who had a stem cell transplant for SCID, so the T cells may come from the graft donor. CDR3 nucleotides: TGTGCCAGCAGCTCCGGGACTTATAATGAAAAACTGTTTTTT. It codes for CASSSGTYNEKLFF.